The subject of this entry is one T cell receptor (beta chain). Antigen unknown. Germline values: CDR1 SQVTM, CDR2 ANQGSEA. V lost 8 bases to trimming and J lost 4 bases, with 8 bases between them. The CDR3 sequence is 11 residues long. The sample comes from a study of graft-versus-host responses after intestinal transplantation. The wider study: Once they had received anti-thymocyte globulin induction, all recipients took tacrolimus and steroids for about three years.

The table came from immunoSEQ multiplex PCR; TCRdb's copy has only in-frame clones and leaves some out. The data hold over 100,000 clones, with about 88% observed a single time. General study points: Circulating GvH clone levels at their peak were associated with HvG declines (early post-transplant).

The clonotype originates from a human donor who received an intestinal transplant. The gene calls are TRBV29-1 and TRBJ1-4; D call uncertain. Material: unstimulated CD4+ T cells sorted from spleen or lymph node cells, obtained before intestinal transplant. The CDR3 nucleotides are TGCAGCTGTGAGTTTAATGAAAAACTGTTTTTT. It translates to CSCEFNEKLFF.